Each of the 12 T cell receptor beta chains below was sequenced from the same sample in a study of siplizumab effects on memory and regulatory T cells. The table came from immunoSEQ multiplex PCR; TCRdb's copy has only in-frame clones and leaves some out. In the table there are 7,000 to 8,500 clones, around 66% of which are singletons. Sequencing used effector memory CD8+ T cells sorted from blood. Subset: unstimulated CD8+ effector memory T cells. The receptors stem from a human donor in good health.

A single count supports this clone. The CDR3 loop is CASRTVEWDQPQHF. The CDR3 DNA is TGTGCCAGCAGGACCGTGGAATGGGATCAGCCCCAGCATTTT. This chain connects TRBV28 to TRBJ1-5, with D uncertain. Deletions cut 6 bases from V and 5 bases from J, with 14 bases between. The CDR3 extends over 14 amino acids. In germline, CDR1 is MDHEN, CDR2 SYDVKM.

This chain links TRBV13 with TRBJ2-1, with D perhaps matching TRBD1 (5 bases). Trimming removed 5 bases from V and 9 bases from J, with 8 bases in between. CDR3 length equals 11 residues. Per germline, CDR1 PRHDT and CDR2 FYEKMQ (reference sequence). Here the CDR3 DNA reads TGTGCCAGCAGCCTAAGGGGTGAGCAGTTCTTC. Translation gives CASSLRGEQFF.

This clone was seen a handful of times. The chain carries TRBV28 and TRBJ2-7, with D possibly TRBD1 on 5 matching bases. This CDR3 is built from 15 residues. The V end was cut by 6 bases, the J end by 2 bases, with 17 bases between. The germline V gene encodes CDR1 MDHEN and CDR2 SYDVKM. The CDR3 nucleotides read TGTGCCAGCAGCCCCGGGCAGGGTGGTACCTACGAGCAGTACTTC. This translates into CASSPGQGGTYEQYF.

The chain uses TRBV28 and TRBJ2-5; D might be TRBD1 (5 bases). CDR1 MDHEN and CDR2 SYDVKM come from the germline V gene. Trimming stripped 3 bases from V and 2 bases from J, with 7 bases between. The CDR3 is made up of 13 amino acids. CDR3 residues: CASSFQGQETQYF. The CDR3 DNA is TGTGCCAGCAGTTTTCAGGGTCAAGAGACCCAGTACTTC.

V and J are TRBV7-9 and TRBJ1-4, with 9 bases that match TRBD1. The trim removed 8 bases at V and 8 bases at J, leaving 6 bases unmatched. Germline V gives CDR1 SEHNR, CDR2 FQNEAQ (reference sequence). The CDR3 extends over 13 amino acids. The CDR3 nucleotides read TGTGCCAGCGGGGACAGGGAAGAGGAAAAACTGTTTTTT. This encodes CASGDREEEKLFF.

This chain connects TRBV15 to TRBJ2-2; D unresolved. Germline loops: CDR1 LNHNV, CDR2 YYDKDF (reference sequence). Between the trimmed V and J ends, which lost 1 base and 6 bases, there was a span of 12 bases. The CDR3 runs 15 residues. This chain's CDR3 is CATSRVIGQAGELFF. CDR3 coding DNA: TGTGCCACCAGCAGAGTCATTGGGCAAGCCGGGGAGCTGTTTTTT.

This rearrangement joins TRBV30 to TRBJ2-3, with TRBD2 matching 9 bases. The junction had 6 bases not matched to a gene; V was cut back by 0 bases and J by 5 bases. Germline CDR1 is GTSNPN and CDR2 is SVGIG (reference sequence). The length of the CDR3 is 15 residues. The CDR3 bases are TGTGCCTGGAGTGTGAAGCGGGAGGACCGAGATACGCAGTATTTT. This encodes CAWSVKREDRDTQYF.

There are a few counts of this clone. In DNA form, the CDR3 reads TGTGCCACCAGCCCCCGAGGTAGCGGGTTCAATGAGCAGTTCTTC. It is translated as CATSPRGSGFNEQFF. The chain combines TRBV15 with TRBJ2-1, with TRBD2 identical over 7 bases. The germline V gene has CDR1 LNHNV and CDR2 YYDKDF (reference sequence). The CDR3 is 15 residues long. V gave up 5 bases and J gave up 6 bases; unmatched junction bases: 10.

The chain uses TRBV5-4 and TRBJ2-7; TRBD2 matches 12 bases. Germline CDR1 is SGHNT and CDR2 is YYREEE (reference sequence). V dropped 4 bases and J dropped 5; count of bases not matched to a gene: 13. The CDR3 loop spans 17 amino acids. Here the CDR3 DNA reads TGTGCCAGCAGCCAGGACACCCTAGCGGGAGGGATCAACGAGCAGTACTTC. It translates to CASSQDTLAGGINEQYF.

The chain recombines TRBV27 with TRBJ2-7; 14 nucleotides agree with TRBD2. J gave up 3 bases and V 6 bases, and 4 bases lay outside the gene matches. The CDR3 spans 15 residues. Germline CDR1 is MNHEY and CDR2 is SMNVEV (reference sequence). CDR3 in amino acids: CASSPGLAGVYEQYF. The DNA of the CDR3 is TGTGCCAGCAGCCCGGGACTAGCGGGAGTCTACGAGCAGTACTTC.

This rearrangement joins TRBV12-5 to TRBJ2-7; D is unresolved. Trimming shortened V by 2 bases and J by 3 bases, and 5 bases separated the two germline ends. The CDR3 has 12 residues. CDR1 LGHNT and CDR2 FRNRAP come from the germline V gene. The CDR3 reads CASGLIVYEQYF. The CDR3 DNA is TGTGCTAGTGGTTTGATCGTCTACGAGCAGTACTTC.

Judged by abundance, this clone is medium-sized (0.01 to 0.1%). V and J are TRBV7-9 and TRBJ1-1; D uncertain. The ends were cut back, 5 bases at V and 4 bases at J, with 14 bases in the middle. Germline V gene lookup returns CDR1 SEHNR and CDR2 FQNEAQ (reference sequence). This CDR3 is 14 amino acids long. The CDR3: CASSPGATGTEAFF. In nucleotides, the CDR3 is TGTGCCAGCAGCCCAGGTGCTACGGGCACTGAAGCTTTCTTT.